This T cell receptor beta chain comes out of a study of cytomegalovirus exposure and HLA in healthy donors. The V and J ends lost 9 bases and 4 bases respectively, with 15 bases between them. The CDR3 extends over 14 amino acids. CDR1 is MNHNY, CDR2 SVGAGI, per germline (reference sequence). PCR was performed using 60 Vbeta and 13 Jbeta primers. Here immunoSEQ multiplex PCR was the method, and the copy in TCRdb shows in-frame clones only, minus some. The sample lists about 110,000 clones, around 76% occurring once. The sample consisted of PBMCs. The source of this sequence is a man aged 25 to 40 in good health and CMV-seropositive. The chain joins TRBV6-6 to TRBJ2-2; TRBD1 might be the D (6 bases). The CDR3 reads CASPRGFSTGELFF. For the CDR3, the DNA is TGTGCCAGTCCCAGGGGTTTCAGCACCGGGGAGCTGTTTTTT.